This T cell receptor (beta chain) stems from a study of cytomegalovirus exposure and HLA in healthy donors. Germline V gives CDR1 MDHEN, CDR2 SYDVKM. J gave up 7 bases and V 1 base, and 6 bases lay outside the gene matches. The CDR3 is 15 amino acids. The donors comprised healthy bone marrow donors. Unrecorded immune exposure was likely among donors, who were nominally healthy when sampled. Researchers ran the PCR with 60 Vbeta and 13 Jbeta primers. TCRdb keeps only in-frame clones here, not all; method: immunoSEQ multiplex PCR. Of around 180,000 clones listed, about four fifths were seen once; the top ten hold under 5%.

This clonotype was obtained from a girl between 10 and 17 years old in good health and CMV-seropositive. The sequenced sample was PBMCs. J is TRBJ1-4 and V is TRBV28; 7 bases are shared with TRBD1. The CDR3 DNA follows: TGTGCCAGCAGTTTATCGGCGACAGGGATTGAAAAACTGTTTTTT. This translates into CASSLSATGIEKLFF.